The sequence of this TCR beta chain was determined in a study of blood T cells in healthy people across ages. The second PCR ran roughly 7 to 12 cycles with a sample-barcoded 5' primer and J-beta primers. Each cDNA molecule carried a tag from a template-switch adaptor that contained 12 random nucleotides. TCRdb reanalysed the 5' RACE reads using MiXCR and keeps one entry per CDR3 protein. This sample has roughly 1,500,000 distinct CDR3 sequences, with approximately 42% found just once. This CDR3 is built from 14 residues. Trimming stripped 4 bases from V and 7 bases from J, with 15 bases between. CDR1 SGDLS and CDR2 YYNGEE come from the germline V gene.

The sequence was obtained from a woman between 18 and 30 years old in good health. This sequence joins TRBV9 and TRBJ2-1; D gene unclear. The sequenced sample consisted of blood. CDR3 region: CASSPRPERNEQFF. CDR3 DNA sequence: TGTGCCAGCAGCCCACGACCGGAGAGGAATGAGCAGTTCTTC.